Listed here are 6 T cell receptor beta chains from one sample, sequenced in a study of blood T cell repertoires in COVID-19. TCRdb keeps only in-frame clones here, not all; method: immunoSEQ multiplex PCR. The data contain some 51,000 clones, just over 90% of them singletons. Source material: peripheral blood. The receptors stem from a man aged 35 to 55 with acute or convalescent COVID-19.

This rearrangement joins TRBV6-5 to TRBJ1-2, with a possible D match to TRBD1 (5 bases). The length of the CDR3 is 14 residues. Germline CDR1 and CDR2: MNHEY and SVGAGI. Trimming pared 5 bases from V and 3 bases from J, leaving 13 bases between. The CDR3 DNA follows: TGTGCCAGCAGTCCTCAGGGTAGGGACTATGGCTACACCTTC. It codes for CASSPQGRDYGYTF.

This rearrangement joins TRBV11-3 to TRBJ2-5, with 13 bases fitting TRBD2. Trimming cost V 3 bases and J 5 bases; bases outside gene matches: 12. CDR1 and CDR2 (germline): SGHNT, YENEEA. The length of the CDR3 is 18 residues. CDR3 sequence: CASSFGLAGDWGSETQYF. The DNA of the CDR3 is TGTGCCAGCAGCTTCGGACTAGCGGGAGATTGGGGCAGCGAGACCCAGTACTTC.

V gene TRBV7-3 combines with J gene TRBJ2-5; 8 bases match TRBD2. The V gene end was trimmed by 3 bases and the J gene end by 5 bases; junction bases not matched to a gene: 8. The CDR3 length is 15 residues. From germline, CDR1 is SGHTA and CDR2 FQGTGA. The CDR3 region is CASSFLGRASETQYF. The CDR3 region has the DNA TGTGCCAGCAGCTTCCTCGGGAGGGCCAGTGAGACCCAGTACTTC.

This chain joins TRBV7-8 and TRBJ2-7, with 8 bases fitting TRBD2. The CDR3 covers 14 residues. Germline assignment: CDR1 SGHVS and CDR2 FQNEAQ. The V and J ends lost 5 bases and 3 bases, in that order; junction bases with no gene match: 6. CDR3 sequence (DNA): TGTGCCAGCAGCCCGACTAGCGTGGTCTACGAGCAGTACTTC. Protein: CASSPTSVVYEQYF.

In regard to this clone: Other DNA sequences of this sample code for an identical CDR3. The chain combines TRBV27 with TRBJ2-1; 11 nucleotides agree with TRBD2. CDR1 is MNHEY, CDR2 SMNVEV, per germline (reference sequence). The CDR3 extends over 15 amino acids. With 5 bases clipped from V and 3 bases from J, the junction kept 3 bases outside the gene matches. The CDR3 DNA reads TGTGCCAGCAGTCCCGGGACTAGCGGCTACAATGAGCAGTTCTTC. Its translation is CASSPGTSGYNEQFF.

The chain uses TRBV13 and TRBJ2-3; 12 nucleotides match TRBD2. The junction had 11 bases not matched to a gene; V was cut back by 5 bases and J by 8 bases. The CDR3 is 16 amino acids. Germline V gene sequence: CDR1 PRHDT, CDR2 FYEKMQ (reference sequence). CDR3 amino acids: CASSTLLAGGAGTQYF. The CDR3, as DNA: TGTGCCAGCAGCACCTTACTAGCGGGAGGCGCAGGTACGCAGTATTTT.